These T cell receptor beta chains were read from a single sample in a study of control samples from healthy donors and cancer patients. Profiling relied on immunoSEQ multiplex PCR, and the TCRdb table lists in-frame clones only, not all of them. The sample yields some 71,000 clones, 70% to 90% seen once. The sequenced sample was PBMCs. The source is a woman aged 45 to 65 with head and neck cancer. The CDR3 runs from the conserved cysteine through the conserved F or W. A D gene is named only where the DNA matches it firmly. Part of the rows lack a size; the others show once, few, many or a class for expanded clones.

clone size	J gene	D gene	V gene	CDR3 protein	CDR3 DNA
NA	TRBJ2-5	NA	TRBV9	CASSGSGTLTRETQYF	TGTGCCAGCAGCGGATCCGGGACACTTACGCGAGAGACCCAGTACTTC
NA	TRBJ2-5	NA	TRBV6-5	CASSRGRIQETQYF	TGTGCCAGCAGCCGGGGACGTATACAAGAGACCCAGTACTTC
NA	TRBJ2-7	TRBD2	TRBV4-2	CASSQVRASGSYEQYF	TGTGCCAGCAGCCAAGTGAGGGCTAGCGGCTCCTACGAGCAGTACTTC
NA	TRBJ1-5	NA	TRBV2	CASTEQAPLGQPQHF	TGTGCCAGCACCGAACAGGCCCCTTTGGGCCAGCCCCAGCATTTT
NA	TRBJ2-5	NA	TRBV5-1	CASSLSGQETQYF	TGCGCCAGCAGCTTGTCTGGACAGGAGACCCAGTACTTC
NA	TRBJ1-1	NA	TRBV5-4	CASSWYGQLNTEAFF	TGTGCCAGCAGCTGGTACGGGCAGTTGAACACTGAAGCTTTCTTT
NA	TRBJ2-3	NA	TRBV5-1	CASSTTTDTQYF	TGCGCCAGCAGTACGACCACAGATACGCAGTATTTT
once	TRBJ2-1	NA	TRBV28	CASSLGNEQFF	TGTGCCAGCAGTTTGGGTAATGAGCAGTTCTTC
NA	TRBJ2-7	NA	TRBV15	CATSRGGLGGDEQYF	TGTGCCACCAGCAGAGGCGGACTCGGGGGTGACGAGCAGTACTTC
NA	TRBJ1-2	NA	TRBV3-1/TRBV3-2	CASSQDVISGPIYGYTF	TGTGCCAGCAGCCAAGACGTGATTTCAGGCCCCATCTATGGCTACACCTTC
NA	TRBJ1-2	NA	TRBV3-1/TRBV3-2	CASSQERGRGYTF	TGTGCCAGCAGCCAAGAGAGGGGACGGGGCTACACCTTC
NA	TRBJ1-2	TRBD1	TRBV28	CASSPLTGGDGYTF	TGTGCCAGCAGCCCCTTGACAGGGGGCGATGGCTACACCTTC
NA	TRBJ1-1	NA	TRBV5-1	CASRGEGEGTEAFF	TGCGCCAGCAGAGGGGAAGGGGAAGGCACTGAAGCTTTCTTT
NA	TRBJ2-7	TRBD1	TRBV18	CASSPPGQGGEQYF	TGTGCCAGCTCACCCCCGGGACAGGGGGGCGAGCAGTACTTC
NA	TRBJ2-3	NA	TRBV10-3	CAISESVSSTDTQYF	TGTGCCATCAGTGAGTCAGTCAGTAGCACAGATACGCAGTATTTT
NA	TRBJ2-5	NA	TRBV7-9	CASSLAPQGAQYF	TGTGCCAGCAGCTTAGCACCCCAAGGTGCCCAGTACTTC
NA	TRBJ2-3	NA	TRBV4-1	CASSQDGGTAASTDTQYF	TGCGCCAGCAGCCAAGATGGAGGGACGGCTGCTAGCACAGATACGCAGTATTTT